This entry is about one TCR beta chain. Its antigen is still unknown. This record belongs to a study of T-cell reconstitution after alpha-beta-depleted transplantation in children. Whole-study findings and limits: At one year after transplant, newly produced T cells mostly accounted for T-cell counts and diversity. Several hundred rapidly expanded clones from non-depleted graft cells reportedly supplied alpha-beta T cells about two months post-transplant.

CDR3 length: 15 amino acids. V lost 3 bases, J lost 4 bases, and 14 bases lay in between. Germline V gives CDR1 MGHRA, CDR2 YSYEKL. The TCRbeta library was prepared with unique molecular identifiers. Each CDR3 protein gets one entry after TCRdb re-called the PCR reads with MiXCR. The data show fewer than 550,000 distinct CDR3 sequences, with under 12% seen just once and 2% to 2.5% held by the top ten. The material was PBMCs, obtained before TCRalphabeta/CD19-depleted stem cell transplant. This sequence originates from a child aged 2-15 years with inherited bone marrow failure, due to receive a stem cell transplant. The chain combines TRBV4-1 with TRBJ2-3, with D possibly being TRBD1 (6 bases). CDR3 DNA: TGCGCCAGCAGCCACCACTTGGGGACACCAGATACGCAGTATTTT. Encoded protein: CASSHHLGTPDTQYF.